One and the same sample provided the 14 T cell receptor beta chains below, sequenced in a study of blood T cell repertoires in COVID-19 (dated by TCRdb to 2020 to 2021). Libraries were made using the immunoSEQ multiplex PCR assay. TCRdb limited this immuneACCESS table to in-frame rearrangements with V and J called. A share of clones is missing; checked studies link under half to unresolved V genes, and the rest is unexplained. The table for this sample lists about 260,000 clones; approximately 85% of them were counted only once. The top ten hold roughly 2% of the sample. The sequenced sample was PBMCs or T cells enriched from blood (not recorded which). All receptors come from a woman aged 45-60 years who had recovered from COVID-19.

V usage is TRBV18 and J usage is TRBJ2-1; D remains unclear. Per the germline V gene, CDR1 is KGHSH and CDR2 is LQKENI. The CDR3 runs to 16 residues. V shed 0 bases and J shed 0 bases, with 9 bases lying between them. CDR3 loop: CASSPPTKVSYNEQFF. The CDR3 DNA is TGTGCCAGCTCACCACCGACAAAGGTCTCCTACAATGAGCAGTTCTTC. Filled out from reference TRBV18 and TRBJ2-1, the complete variable domain reads NAGVMQNPRHLVRRRGQEARLRCSPMKGHSHVYWYRQLPEEGLKFMVYLQKENIIDESGMPKERFSAEFPKEGPSILRIQQVVRGDSAAYFCASSPPTKVSYNEQFFGPGTRLTVL.

The chain couples TRBV2 to TRBJ2-3, with D perhaps matching TRBD2 (5 bases). Trimming pared 6 bases from V and 2 bases from J, leaving 12 bases between. The CDR3 is 14 amino acids. Germline CDR1 reads SNHLY; CDR2 reads FYNNEI. CDR3 residues: CASRDSQYTDTQYF. The CDR3 DNA follows: TGTGCCAGCAGGGACTCACAGTACACAGATACGCAGTATTTT.

The chain recombines TRBV12-5 with TRBJ1-1; maybe TRBD1 (6 bases). The CDR3 runs to 15 residues. Trimming removed 0 bases from V and 4 bases from J, with 12 bases in between. CDR1 is LGHNT, CDR2 FRNRAP, per germline. Here the CDR3 reads CASGLVRVRGTEAFF. The CDR3 DNA sequence: TGTGCTAGTGGTTTGGTACGGGTCAGGGGCACTGAAGCTTTCTTT.

With respect to this clone: The junction shows a germline mismatch at one end, possibly a read error. The V call is TRBV6-5, the J call TRBJ2-5, with 7 bases fitting TRBD2. The CDR3 sequence is 14 residues long. Germline V gives CDR1 MNHEY, CDR2 SVGAGI. The CDR3 DNA reads as TGTGCCAGCGGTTACTCGAACGGGAGGGAGACCCAGTACTTC. It codes for CASGYSNGRETQYF.

The chain is built from TRBV19 and TRBJ2-5; TRBD2 agrees at 9 bases. The CDR3 consists of 14 residues. Per the germline V gene, CDR1 is LNHDA and CDR2 is SQIVND (reference sequence). Trimming cost V 5 bases and J 4 bases; bases outside gene matches: 5. The CDR3 DNA follows: TGTGCCAGTAGTTCGGGACTAGCTAGAGAGACCCAGTACTTC. It translates to CASSSGLARETQYF. Variable domain in full (rest from reference TRBV19 and TRBJ2-5): DGGITQSPKYLFRKEGQNVTLSCEQNLNHDAMYWYRQDPGQGLRLIYYSQIVNDFQKGDIAEGYSVSREKKESFPLTVTSAQKNPTAFYLCASSSGLARETQYFGPGTRLLVL.

This clone appeared a few times. The chain carries TRBV3-1 (or the pseudogene TRBV3-2) and TRBJ1-4, with D unresolved. CDR1 is LGHDT, CDR2 YNNKEL, per germline (reference sequence). CDR3 length equals 15 residues. V was trimmed by 1 base and J by 4 bases, leaving 10 bases between them. The CDR3 sequence is CASSQASGFNEKLFF. CDR3 nucleotide sequence: TGTGCCAGCAGCCAAGCTTCGGGATTTAATGAAAAACTGTTTTTT.

The rearrangement joins TRBV7-9 to TRBJ2-2; D uncertain. The CDR3 covers 13 residues. Trimming left V 5 bases short and J 4 bases short, with 8 bases between. Germline CDR1 and CDR2: SEHNR and FQNEAQ (reference sequence). The CDR3 DNA is TGTGCCAGCAGCCACAAGTCCACCGGGGAGCTGTTTTTT. It specifies CASSHKSTGELFF.

This rearrangement joins TRBV19 to TRBJ2-3; TRBD2 is a possible D gene (6 bases). CDR1 is LNHDA, CDR2 SQIVND, per germline (reference sequence). CDR3 length: 15 residues. Between the trimmed V and J ends, which lost 3 bases and 0 bases, there was a span of 10 bases. CDR3 nucleotide sequence: TGTGCCAGTAGTATTGGGACTGGAAGCACAGATACGCAGTATTTT. Its translation: CASSIGTGSTDTQYF.

In its sample, this clone was seen once. V is TRBV5-5 and J is TRBJ2-7; D may be TRBD2 (6 bases). The germline V and J ends were trimmed by 5 bases and 3 bases, with 18 bases remaining between them. The CDR3 runs to 15 residues. The germline V gene has CDR1 SGHKS and CDR2 YYEKEE (reference sequence). The CDR3 loop reads CASRTRWTGDYEQYF. CDR3 DNA sequence: TGTGCCAGCAGAACCAGATGGACGGGGGACTACGAGCAGTACTTC.

V is TRBV11-2 and J is TRBJ1-2; 7 nucleotides line up with TRBD1. This CDR3 spans 14 amino acids. CDR1 SGHAT and CDR2 FQNNGV come from the germline V gene. The junction had 10 bases not matched to a gene; V was cut back by 5 bases and J by 7 bases. CDR3 coding DNA: TGTGCCAGCAGCGGAGTACACAGGGGACGTGGCTACACCTTC. It specifies CASSGVHRGRGYTF.

This clone was seen only a few times. The V call is TRBV5-5, the J call TRBJ2-1; D is perhaps TRBD2 (6 bases). This CDR3 region has 16 residues. V lost 3 bases and J 4 bases, leaving 17 bases between the germline ends. The germline CDR1 and CDR2 sequences are SGHKS and YYEKEE (reference sequence). DNA for the CDR3: TGTGCCAGCAGCTCGCAAGTGGGCGGGAAGTACAATGAGCAGTTCTTC. Translation: CASSSQVGGKYNEQFF.

This clone has at least ten counts. The V gene is TRBV13, the J gene TRBJ1-4; D unclear. V lost 5 bases to trimming and J lost 3 bases, with 13 bases between them. The CDR3 covers 15 residues. The germline V gene has CDR1 PRHDT and CDR2 FYEKMQ (reference sequence). The CDR3 sequence is CASSARRQSNEKLFF. The DNA of the CDR3 is TGTGCCAGCAGCGCCCGGCGGCAGTCTAATGAAAAACTGTTTTTT.

V usage is TRBV7-2 and J usage is TRBJ2-5; 7 bases line up with TRBD2. V lost 3 bases to trimming and J lost 5 bases; unmatched junction nucleotides: 6. This CDR3 region has 14 residues. Germline CDR1 and CDR2: SGHTA and FQGNSA. The DNA for the CDR3 is TGTGCCAGCAGCTTCCTTTTGGGGGGGGAGACCCAGTACTTC. This translates into CASSFLLGGETQYF.

DNA of the CDR3: TGTGCCAGCAGCCAGGGGTCAGATACGCAGTATTTT. Translated: CASSQGSDTQYF. The genes are TRBV2 and TRBJ2-3, with D perhaps matching TRBD1 (6 bases). CDR1 is SNHLY and CDR2 is FYNNEI in the germline V gene. V was shortened by 6 bases and J by 4 bases, with 8 bases between the two germline ends. The CDR3 is 12 residues long.